This TCR beta chain was obtained from a study of T-cell memory formation after mild COVID-19. General study points: Proof of SARS-CoV-2 specificity was absent for the second-wave clones that crested on day 37. Whereas later expanders leaned CD4+, clones contracting day 15 to 85 showed a balanced CD4/CD8 makeup.

A word on this clonotype: Its antigen is as yet unknown.

The V gene lost 4 bases and the J gene lost 7 bases, with 13 bases spanning the gap. The CDR3 totals 13 residues. Germline CDR1 is MNHEY and CDR2 is SMNVEV (reference sequence). TCRdb used MiXCR to reprocess the 5' RACE reads, holding one entry per CDR3 protein. Here the sample spans about 150,000 distinct CDR3 sequences, 15% to 20% being singletons. The sample was PBMCs or a T cell subset sorted from them (not recorded which). The sequence was obtained from an adult woman who had mild COVID-19 (a few samples of this study predate the infection). Cell type and time point are not known. The chain links TRBV27 to TRBJ1-2, with D uncertain. The CDR3 region is CASSSSTVLGYTF. CDR3 DNA sequence: TGTGCCAGCAGTTCCAGTACCGTACTTGGCTACACCTTC.